This TCR beta chain is from a study of T cell changes during pregnancy in multiple sclerosis. Assay used: immunoSEQ multiplex PCR; TCRdb lists only in-frame clones, some missing. Of about 75,000 clones listed, about 90% are singletons. With 3 bases clipped from V and 4 bases from J, the junction kept 1 base outside the gene matches. In germline, CDR1 is SGDLS, CDR2 YYNGEE. The CDR3 sequence is 13 residues long. This clonotype was obtained from a female donor in good health, enrolled as a control in a pregnancy study. The V call is TRBV9, the J call TRBJ2-7, with TRBD2 matching over 10 bases. Material: peripheral blood, obtained in the first trimester of pregnancy. The CDR3 here is CASSGTSGYEQYF. The CDR3 DNA follows: TGTGCCAGCAGCGGGACTAGCGGATACGAGCAGTACTTC.